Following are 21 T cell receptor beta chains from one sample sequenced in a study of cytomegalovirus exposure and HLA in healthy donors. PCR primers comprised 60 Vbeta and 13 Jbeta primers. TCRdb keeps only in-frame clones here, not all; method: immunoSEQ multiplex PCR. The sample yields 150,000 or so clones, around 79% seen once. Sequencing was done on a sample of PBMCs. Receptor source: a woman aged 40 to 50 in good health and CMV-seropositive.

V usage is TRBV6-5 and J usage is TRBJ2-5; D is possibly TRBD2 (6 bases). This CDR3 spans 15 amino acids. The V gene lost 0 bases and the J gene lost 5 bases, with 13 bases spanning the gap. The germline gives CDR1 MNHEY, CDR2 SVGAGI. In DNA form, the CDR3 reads TGTGCCAGCAGTTACTCGAGCACCGGAGGGGAGACCCAGTACTTC. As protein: CASSYSSTGGETQYF.

CDR3 protein: CASRGDRGLRGCEQYF. For the CDR3, the DNA is TGTGCCAGCAGAGGGGACAGGGGGCTCCGCGGCTGCGAGCAGTACTTC. This chain connects TRBV21-1 to TRBJ2-5; the table's D call TRBD1 went unverified against the DNA. The DNA end is more similar to TRBJ2-7, so the J call may be wrong. TRBV21-1 is labeled a pseudogene. This CDR3 spans 16 amino acids.

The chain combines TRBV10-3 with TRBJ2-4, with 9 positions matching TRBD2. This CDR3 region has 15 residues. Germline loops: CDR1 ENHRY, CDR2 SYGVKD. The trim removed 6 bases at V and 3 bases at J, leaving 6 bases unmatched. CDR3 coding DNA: TGTGCCATCAGAGCCGGCGGGGGGGTCAAAAACATTCAGTACTTC. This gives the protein CAIRAGGGVKNIQYF.

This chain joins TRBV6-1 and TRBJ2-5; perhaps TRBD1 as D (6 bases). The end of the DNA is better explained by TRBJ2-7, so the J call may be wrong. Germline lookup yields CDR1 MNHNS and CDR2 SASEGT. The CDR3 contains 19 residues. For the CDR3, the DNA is TGTGCCAGCAGTGAAGTCCCTAATCCCGACAGGACTCTCCCCTACGAGCAGTACTTC. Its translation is CASSEVPNPDRTLPYEQYF.

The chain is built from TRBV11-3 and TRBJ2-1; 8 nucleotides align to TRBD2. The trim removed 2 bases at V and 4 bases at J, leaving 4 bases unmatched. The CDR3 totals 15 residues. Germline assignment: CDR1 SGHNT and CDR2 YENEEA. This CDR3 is CASSLIAGPYNEQFF. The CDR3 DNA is TGTGCCAGCAGCTTAATAGCGGGGCCGTACAATGAGCAGTTCTTC.

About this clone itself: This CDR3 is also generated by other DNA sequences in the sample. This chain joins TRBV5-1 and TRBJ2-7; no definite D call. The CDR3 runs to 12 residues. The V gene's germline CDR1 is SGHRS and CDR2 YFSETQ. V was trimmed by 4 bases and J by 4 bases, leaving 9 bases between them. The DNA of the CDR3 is TGCGCCAGCAGCCTGGACGGTTACGAGCAGTACTTC. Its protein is CASSLDGYEQYF.

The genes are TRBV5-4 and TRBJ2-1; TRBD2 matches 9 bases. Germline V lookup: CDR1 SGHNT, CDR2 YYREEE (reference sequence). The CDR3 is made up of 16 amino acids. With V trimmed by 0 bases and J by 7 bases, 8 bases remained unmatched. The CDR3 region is CASSLGGGGGGNEQFF. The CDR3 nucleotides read TGTGCCAGCAGCTTGGGGGGCGGGGGGGGAGGGAATGAGCAGTTCTTC.

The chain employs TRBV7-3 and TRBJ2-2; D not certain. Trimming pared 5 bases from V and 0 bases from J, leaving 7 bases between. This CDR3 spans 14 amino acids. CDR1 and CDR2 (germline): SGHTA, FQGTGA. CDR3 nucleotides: TGTGCCAGCAGCAAAAACTCGAACACCGGGGAGCTGTTTTTT. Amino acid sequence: CASSKNSNTGELFF.

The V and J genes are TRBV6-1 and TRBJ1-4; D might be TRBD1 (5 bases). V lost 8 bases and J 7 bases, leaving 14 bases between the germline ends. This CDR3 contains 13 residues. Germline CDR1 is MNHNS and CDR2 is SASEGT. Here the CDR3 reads CASLPGASEKLFF. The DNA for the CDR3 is TGTGCCAGCCTCCCTGGGGCCAGTGAAAAACTGTTTTTT.

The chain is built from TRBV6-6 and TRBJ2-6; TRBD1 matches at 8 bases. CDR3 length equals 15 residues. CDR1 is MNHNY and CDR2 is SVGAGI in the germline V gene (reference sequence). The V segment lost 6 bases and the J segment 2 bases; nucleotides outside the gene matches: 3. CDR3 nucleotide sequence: TGTGCCAGCAGATGGGGACAGGCTGGGGCCAACGTCCTGACTTTC. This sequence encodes CASRWGQAGANVLTF.

The CDR3 reads CASSVREGVSDTQYF. Here the CDR3 DNA reads TGTGCCAGCAGCGTACGAGAAGGGGTGTCAGATACGCAGTATTTT. The rearrangement uses TRBV9 and TRBJ2-3; weak D call: TRBD1 (5 bases). Per germline, CDR1 SGDLS and CDR2 YYNGEE. The CDR3 spans 15 residues. Trimming took off 1 base at V and 4 bases at J, with 13 bases between the two ends.

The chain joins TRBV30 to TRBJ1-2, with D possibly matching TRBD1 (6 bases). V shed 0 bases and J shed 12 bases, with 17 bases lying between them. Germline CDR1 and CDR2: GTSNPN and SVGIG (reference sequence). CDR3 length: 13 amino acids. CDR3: CAWSVQGARNDTF. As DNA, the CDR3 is TGTGCCTGGAGTGTACAGGGAGCTAGGAACGACACCTTC.

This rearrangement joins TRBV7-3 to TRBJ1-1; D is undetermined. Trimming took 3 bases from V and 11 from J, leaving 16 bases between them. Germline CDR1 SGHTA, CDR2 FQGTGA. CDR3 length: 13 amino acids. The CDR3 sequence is CASSFAGGVEAFF. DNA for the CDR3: TGTGCCAGCAGCTTCGCGGGCGGCGTCGAGGCTTTCTTT. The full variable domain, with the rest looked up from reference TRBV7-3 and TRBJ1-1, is GAGVSQTPSNKVTEKGKYVELRCDPISGHTALYWYRQSLGQGPEFLIYFQGTGAADDSGLPNDRFFAVRPEGSVSTLKIQRTERGDSAVYLCASSFAGGVEAFFGQGTRLTVV.

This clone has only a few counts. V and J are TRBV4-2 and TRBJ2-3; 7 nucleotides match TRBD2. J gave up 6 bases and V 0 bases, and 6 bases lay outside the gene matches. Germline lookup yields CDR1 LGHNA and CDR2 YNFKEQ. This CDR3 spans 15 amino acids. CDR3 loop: CASSQERIGGDTQYF. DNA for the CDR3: TGTGCCAGCAGCCAAGAACGCATCGGGGGGGATACGCAGTATTTT.

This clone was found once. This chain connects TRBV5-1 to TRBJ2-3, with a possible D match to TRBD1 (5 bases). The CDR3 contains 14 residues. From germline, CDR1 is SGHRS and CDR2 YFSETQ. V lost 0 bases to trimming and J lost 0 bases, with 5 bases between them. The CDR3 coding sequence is TGCGCCAGCAGCTTGGACAGGAGCACAGATACGCAGTATTTT. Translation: CASSLDRSTDTQYF.

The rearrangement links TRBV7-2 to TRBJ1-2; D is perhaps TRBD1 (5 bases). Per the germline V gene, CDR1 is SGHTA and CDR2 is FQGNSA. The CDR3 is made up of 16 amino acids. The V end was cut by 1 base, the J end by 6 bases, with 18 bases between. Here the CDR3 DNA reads TGTGCCAGCAGCTTAGTAGGGACTGGTACCCGGAATGGCTACACCTTC. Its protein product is CASSLVGTGTRNGYTF.

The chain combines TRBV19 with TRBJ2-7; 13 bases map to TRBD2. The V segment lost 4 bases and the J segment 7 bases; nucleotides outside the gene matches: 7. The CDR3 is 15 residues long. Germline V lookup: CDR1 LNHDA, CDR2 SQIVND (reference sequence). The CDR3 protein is CASSTSGTSGAEQYF. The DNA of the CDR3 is TGTGCCAGTAGTACCTCCGGGACTAGCGGGGCAGAGCAGTACTTC.

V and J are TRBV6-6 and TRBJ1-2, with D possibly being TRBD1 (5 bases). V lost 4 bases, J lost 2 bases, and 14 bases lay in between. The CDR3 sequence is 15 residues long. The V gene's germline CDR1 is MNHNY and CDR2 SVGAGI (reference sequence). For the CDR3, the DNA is TGTGCCAGCAGTTCCCGGGGAGGGGACAACTATGGCTACACCTTC. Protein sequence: CASSSRGGDNYGYTF.

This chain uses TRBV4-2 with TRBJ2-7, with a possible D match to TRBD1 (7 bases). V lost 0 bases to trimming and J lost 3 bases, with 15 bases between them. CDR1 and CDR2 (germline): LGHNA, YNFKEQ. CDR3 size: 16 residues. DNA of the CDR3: TGTGCCAGCAGCCAAGATTGGTCAGGGGGGTTCTACGAGCAGTACTTC. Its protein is CASSQDWSGGFYEQYF.

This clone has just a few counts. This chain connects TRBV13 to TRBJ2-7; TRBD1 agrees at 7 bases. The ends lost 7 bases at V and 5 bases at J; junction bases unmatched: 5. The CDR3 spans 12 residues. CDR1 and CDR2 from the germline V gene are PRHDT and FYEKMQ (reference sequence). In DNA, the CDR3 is TGTGCCAGCAATGAGGGGGCCGACGAGCAGTACTTC. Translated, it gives CASNEGADEQYF.

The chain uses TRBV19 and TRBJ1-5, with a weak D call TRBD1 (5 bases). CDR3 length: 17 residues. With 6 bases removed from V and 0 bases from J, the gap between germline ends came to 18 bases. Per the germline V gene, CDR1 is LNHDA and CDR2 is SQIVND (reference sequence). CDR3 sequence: CASSTLPTAISNQPQHF. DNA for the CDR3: TGTGCCAGTAGCACCCTCCCGACAGCGATTAGCAATCAGCCCCAGCATTTT.